Given below is one T cell receptor (beta chain) in context. Its antigen is not yet known. Base qualities are missing; no much larger clone stands one base away. The patients picked for sequencing were ones in whom flow cytometry had shown an expansion of CD8+CD57+ cells. Every patient had a diagnosis of severe acquired aplastic anemia based on International Study of Aplastic Anemia and Agranulocytosis and Camitta criteria. No patient had received any therapy when blood was sampled. TCR repertoires of sorted CD4+ and CD8+ blood T cells from severe aplastic anemia patients and healthy subjects were deep-sequenced in the study. Patients were enrolled in the USA under clinicaltrials.gov protocols 00001620, 01623167, 00001397, 00071045, 00081523 and 00961064. Ficoll-Paque density gradient centrifugation was used to isolate peripheral blood mononuclear cells. CD4+ and CD8+ T cells were sorted by FACS or magnetic beads before DNA extraction.

The record originates from a study of CD8+CD57+ T cells in acquired aplastic anemia (dated by TCRdb to 2016 to 2019). Concerning the study at large: Extracted DNA from sorted CD4+ and CD8+ cells averaged approximately 3 ug, ranging from roughly 0.17 to 27.4 ug. A CD8+CD57+ expansion meant a frequency higher than the mean frequency seen in healthy subjects.

Including the terminal cysteine and phenylalanine, the CDR3 comprises 13 residues. Only CDR3 DNA remains: 39 bases, in frame from the first base. V lost 7 bases and J lost 7 bases; the stretch between them is 13 bases long. The CDR1 and CDR2 encoded by the germline V gene (reference sequence) are LNHDA and SQIVND. Findings and caveats that apply to the study as a whole: CD8+ Simpson's diversity did not differ significantly between patients and healthy controls (P=0.060). About 29 CD8+ CDR3 sequences were found to be shared between patients and controls, but these sequences appeared to be highly expressed in patients and within the immunodominant clones of the patients.

Genomic DNA served as template for TCR beta VDJ combination and CDR3 sequence profiling. TCR repertoire sequencing was run on an Illumina HiSeq 2000. The original pipeline was this. Repertoires were assessed using TRBV/TRBJ rearrangement plots, CDR3 size and DJ length profiles, and Simpson's diversity index. The most abundant DNA sequence in the deep sequencing data was taken as the immunodominant clone. CDR3 amino acid sequences were checked for sharing between subjects and were compared against published repertoires and the VDJdb database. Using fastp trimming at Q25 and MiXCR clonotype assembly, TCRdb reanalyzed the public sequencing data and kept in-frame beta chains. CDR3 protein duplicates are merged, each entry listing the most common genes and DNA. The V and J calls reflect TCRdb's pipeline rather than the authors' work. The sample table records under 200,000 distinct CDR3 sequences; about 64% of these occur just once. 40% to 60% of the sample rests with the top ten.

Material: sorted CD4+, CD8+, or CD8+CD57+ T cells (not recorded which) from PBMCs. The chain was built from TRBV19 and TRBJ1-4; TRBD1 could be the D gene, as 5 bases match. This clonotype was obtained from a human donor with aplastic anemia. The sequenced DNA is TGTGCCAGTAAGATGGGTGGGGCTGAAAAACTGTTTTTT. It translates as CASKMGGAEKLFF. Where the CDR3 stops, the reference TRBV19 and TRBJ1-4 genes take over; the full variable domain is DGGITQSPKYLFRKEGQNVTLSCEQNLNHDAMYWYRQDPGQGLRLIYYSQIVNDFQKGDIAEGYSVSREKKESFPLTVTSAQKNPTAFYLCASKMGGAEKLFFGSGTQLSVL.